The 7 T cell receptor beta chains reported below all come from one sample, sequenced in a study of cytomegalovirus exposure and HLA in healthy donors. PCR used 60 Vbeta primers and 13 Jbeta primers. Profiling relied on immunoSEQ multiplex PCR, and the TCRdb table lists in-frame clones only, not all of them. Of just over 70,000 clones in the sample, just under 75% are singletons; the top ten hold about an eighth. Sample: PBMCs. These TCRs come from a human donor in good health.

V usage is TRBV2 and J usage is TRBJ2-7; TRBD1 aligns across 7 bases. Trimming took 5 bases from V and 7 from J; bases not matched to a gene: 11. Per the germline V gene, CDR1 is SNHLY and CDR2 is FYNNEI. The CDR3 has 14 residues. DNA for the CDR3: TGTGCCAGCAGTAGGGGGCCCGGGCCGCGGGAGCAGTACTTC. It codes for CASSRGPGPREQYF.

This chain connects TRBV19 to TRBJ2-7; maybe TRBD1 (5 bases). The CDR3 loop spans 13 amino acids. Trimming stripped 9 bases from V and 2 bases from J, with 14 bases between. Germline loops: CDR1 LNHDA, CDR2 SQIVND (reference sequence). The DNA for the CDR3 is TGTGCCAGCCAGGGTCTGGGGACCTACGAGCAGTACTTC. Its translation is CASQGLGTYEQYF.

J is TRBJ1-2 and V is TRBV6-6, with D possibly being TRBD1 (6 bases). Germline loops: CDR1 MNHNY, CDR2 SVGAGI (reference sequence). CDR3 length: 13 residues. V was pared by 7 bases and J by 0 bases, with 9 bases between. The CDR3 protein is CASNPGANYGYTF. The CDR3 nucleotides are TGTGCCAGCAACCCAGGGGCTAACTATGGCTACACCTTC.

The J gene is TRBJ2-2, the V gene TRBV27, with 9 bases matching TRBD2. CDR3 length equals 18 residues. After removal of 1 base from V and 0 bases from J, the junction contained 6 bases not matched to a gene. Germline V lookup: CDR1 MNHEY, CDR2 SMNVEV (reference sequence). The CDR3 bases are TGTGCCAGCAGTTTATTGGCTAGCGGGATTCCGAACACCGGGGAGCTGTTTTTT. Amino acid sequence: CASSLLASGIPNTGELFF.

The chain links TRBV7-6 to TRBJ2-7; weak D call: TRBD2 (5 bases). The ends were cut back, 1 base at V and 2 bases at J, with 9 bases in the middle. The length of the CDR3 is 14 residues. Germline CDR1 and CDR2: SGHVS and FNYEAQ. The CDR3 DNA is TGTGCCAGCAGCTTAGGACTGGGAGCCTACGAGCAGTACTTC. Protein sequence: CASSLGLGAYEQYF.

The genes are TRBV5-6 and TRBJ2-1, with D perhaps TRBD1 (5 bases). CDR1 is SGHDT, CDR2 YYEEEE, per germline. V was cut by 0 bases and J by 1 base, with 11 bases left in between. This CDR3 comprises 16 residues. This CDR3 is CASSLATGGSYNEQFF. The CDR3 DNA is TGTGCCAGCAGCTTGGCCACAGGTGGGTCCTACAATGAGCAGTTCTTC.

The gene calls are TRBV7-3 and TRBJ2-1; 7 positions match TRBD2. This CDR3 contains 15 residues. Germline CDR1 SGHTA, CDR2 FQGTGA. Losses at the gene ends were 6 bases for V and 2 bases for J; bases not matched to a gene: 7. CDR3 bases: TGTGCCAGCAGTCAAAGCGGGGCCGCCTACAATGAGCAGTTCTTC. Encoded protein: CASSQSGAAYNEQFF.